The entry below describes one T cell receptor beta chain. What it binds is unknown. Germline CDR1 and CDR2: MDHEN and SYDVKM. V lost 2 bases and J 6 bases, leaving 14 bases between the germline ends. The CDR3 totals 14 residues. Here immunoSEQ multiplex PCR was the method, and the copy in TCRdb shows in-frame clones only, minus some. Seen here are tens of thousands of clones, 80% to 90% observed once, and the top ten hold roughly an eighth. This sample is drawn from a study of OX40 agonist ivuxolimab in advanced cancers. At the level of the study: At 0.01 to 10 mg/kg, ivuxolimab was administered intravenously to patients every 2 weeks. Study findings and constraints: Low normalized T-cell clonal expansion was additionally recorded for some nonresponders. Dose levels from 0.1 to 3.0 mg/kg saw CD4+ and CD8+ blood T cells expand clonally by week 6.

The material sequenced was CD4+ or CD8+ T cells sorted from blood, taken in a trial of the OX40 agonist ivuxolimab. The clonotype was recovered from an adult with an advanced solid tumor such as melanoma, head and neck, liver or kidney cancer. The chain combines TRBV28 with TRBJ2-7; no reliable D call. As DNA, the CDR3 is TGTGCCAGCAGTTTAGGTAGGATAAGGTCCGAGCAGTACTTC. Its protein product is CASSLGRIRSEQYF.